The clone carrying this T cell receptor (beta chain) appeared a few times. Antigen specificity is unknown. This CDR3 has 15 residues. Trimming left V 6 bases short and J 0 bases short, with 12 bases between. Per the germline V gene, CDR1 is SNHLY and CDR2 is FYNNEI. A multiplex PCR was run with 60 Vbeta primers and 13 Jbeta primers. Clones were read by immunoSEQ multiplex PCR, and TCRdb kept only the in-frame ones, dropping some. The table shows around 97,000 clones, with roughly 10% occurring only once. These data are taken from a study of cytomegalovirus exposure and HLA in healthy donors. Study overall: An early data release held some 85 million unique TCRs from HLA-typed donors.

Study-wide points: It was taken for granted in presence/absence analyses that sequencing depth across donors was roughly uniform. For most TCR beta V segments, an earlier analysis put the productive rate at about 87% or about 30% of the time.

The chain joins TRBV2 to TRBJ2-1; tentative D call: TRBD2 (6 bases). The source material was PBMCs. This sequence was found in a man aged 45 to 65 in good health and CMV-seropositive. The chain's CDR3 is CASRRDSSSYNEQFF. The DNA for the CDR3 is TGTGCCAGCAGGAGGGACTCGAGCTCCTACAATGAGCAGTTCTTC.